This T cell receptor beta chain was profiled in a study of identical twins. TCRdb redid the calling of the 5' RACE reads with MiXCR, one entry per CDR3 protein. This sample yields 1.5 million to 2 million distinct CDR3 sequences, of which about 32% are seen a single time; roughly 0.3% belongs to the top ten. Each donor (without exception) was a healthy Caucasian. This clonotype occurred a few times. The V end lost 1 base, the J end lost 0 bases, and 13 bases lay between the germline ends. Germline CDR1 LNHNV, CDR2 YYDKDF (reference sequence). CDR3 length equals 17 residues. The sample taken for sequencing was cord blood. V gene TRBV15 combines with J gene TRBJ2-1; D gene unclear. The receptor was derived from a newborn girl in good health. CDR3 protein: CATSRGLAASSYNEQFF. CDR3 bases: TGTGCCACCAGCAGAGGTCTGGCGGCGAGCTCCTACAATGAGCAGTTCTTC.